These 31 T cell receptor beta chains share one sample of origin, sequenced in a study of vaccination effects on CD4 cells after COVID-19. The antigens these receptors bind are not known. Sequencing followed a ViraFEST assay step that expanded antigen-specific CD4+ T cells with viral peptide pools. Researchers isolated CD4+ T cells once less than 13 days of culture had elapsed. Only in-frame clones appear in the TCRdb table, and some are missing; sequencing was by immunoSEQ multiplex PCR. The sample holds about 8,100 clones, roughly 79% seen once. The specimen was CD4+ T cells from PBMCs cultured with HCoV-229E spike peptides, collected before COVID-19 vaccination. Receptors originate from a human donor who received a COVID-19 vaccine.

The rearrangement links TRBV11-2 to TRBJ1-6; unclear D gene. CDR1 and CDR2 from the germline V gene are SGHAT and FQNNGV. CDR3 length: 16 amino acids. V shed 2 bases and J shed 3 bases, with 11 bases lying between them. The CDR3 reads CASSLSTPDYNSPLHF. For the CDR3, the DNA is TGTGCCAGCAGCTTATCTACTCCAGACTATAATTCACCCCTCCACTTT.

This clone was observed once. The rearrangement uses TRBV5-1 and TRBJ2-4; 11 nucleotides align to TRBD2. CDR1 and CDR2 from the germline V gene are SGHRS and YFSETQ. This CDR3 has 17 residues. After removal of 4 bases from V and 8 bases from J, the junction contained 14 bases not matched to a gene. The CDR3 DNA follows: TGCGCCAGCAGCAGGGCCTCTAGCGGGGGGATCTTAGACATTCAGTACTTC. This encodes CASSRASSGGILDIQYF.

This clone was picked up a small number of times. This chain connects TRBV9 to TRBJ1-1; 7 nucleotides align to TRBD1. CDR3 length equals 14 residues. CDR1 is SGDLS and CDR2 is YYNGEE in the germline V gene. With V trimmed by 3 bases and J by 1 base, 3 bases remained unmatched. Here the CDR3 reads CASSGGTANTEAFF. The CDR3 DNA reads as TGTGCCAGCAGCGGTGGGACAGCGAACACTGAAGCTTTCTTT.

The rearrangement joins TRBV6-1 to TRBJ2-5; tentative D call: TRBD2 (5 bases). The CDR3 length is 16 residues. V was cut by 1 base and J by 5 bases, with 17 bases left in between. Germline V gene data show CDR1 as MNHNS and CDR2 as SASEGT. The CDR3 nucleotides are TGTGCCAGCAGTGAAGAATGGACTGGTAGCTTGGAGACCCAGTACTTC. Translated: CASSEEWTGSLETQYF.

The V and J genes are TRBV29-1 and TRBJ2-5, with 8 bases aligning to TRBD1. The CDR3 covers 14 residues. V lost 4 bases, J lost 2 bases, and 6 bases stayed unmatched. CDR1 and CDR2 (germline): SQVTM, ANQGSEA. CDR3 sequence: CSVVRQGAQETQYF. CDR3 in DNA: TGCAGCGTTGTCAGGCAGGGGGCTCAAGAGACCCAGTACTTC.

This clone was seen a few times. The chain links TRBV24-1 to TRBJ1-2; D unresolved. This CDR3 comprises 17 residues. Germline V CDR1 and CDR2: KGHDR, SFDVKD. V was pared by 4 bases and J by 1 base, with 18 bases between. CDR3 region: CATSDLAGARLNYGYTF. CDR3 bases: TGTGCCACCAGTGACCTCGCAGGAGCCCGTCTTAACTATGGCTACACCTTC.

This chain links TRBV4-1 with TRBJ2-5; possible D gene TRBD1, 6 bases. Per germline, CDR1 MGHRA and CDR2 YSYEKL. This CDR3 has 16 amino acids. Trimming left V 4 bases short and J 1 base short, with 16 bases between. CDR3 sequence reads: CASSLILRGIQETQYF. The CDR3 DNA is TGCGCCAGCAGCCTCATACTCAGGGGCATCCAAGAGACCCAGTACTTC.

The chain links TRBV9 to TRBJ1-2; 8 nucleotides line up with TRBD1. The J segment lost 5 bases and the V segment lost 6 bases, leaving 3 bases of the junction unmatched. The germline V gene has CDR1 SGDLS and CDR2 YYNGEE. The CDR3 is made up of 12 amino acids. Here the CDR3 reads CASNRGGYGYTF. In nucleotides, the CDR3 is TGTGCCAGCAACAGGGGGGGGTATGGCTACACCTTC.

The chain carries TRBV3-1 (or the pseudogene TRBV3-2) and TRBJ2-2; tentatively, D is TRBD2 (6 bases). This CDR3 contains 16 residues. V lost 0 bases and J lost 5, with 13 bases in between. The germline V gene has CDR1 LGHDT and CDR2 YNNKEL (reference sequence). The CDR3 nucleotides are TGTGCCAGCAGCCAAGATAAGGCGACTAGAACCGGGGAGCTGTTTTTT. This gives the protein CASSQDKATRTGELFF.

The chain combines TRBV27 with TRBJ1-6; perhaps TRBD1 as D (5 bases). This CDR3 has 14 residues. Trimming cost V 6 bases and J 9 bases, with 15 bases left between them. CDR1 is MNHEY, CDR2 SMNVEV, per germline (reference sequence). The CDR3 spells CASRQAGIGSPLHF. CDR3 bases: TGTGCCAGCAGACAGGCAGGGATTGGTTCACCCCTCCACTTT.

The V and J genes are TRBV5-5 and TRBJ2-1; D is unresolved. The CDR3 contains 16 residues. Germline V lookup: CDR1 SGHKS, CDR2 YYEKEE (reference sequence). The ends were cut back, 0 bases at V and 8 bases at J, with 18 bases in the middle. The CDR3: CASSLGKGGQGDEQFF. CDR3 nucleotide sequence: TGTGCCAGCAGCTTGGGAAAGGGTGGGCAAGGCGATGAGCAGTTCTTC.

The chain has TRBV6-1 and TRBJ1-2; no definite D call. There are 16 residues in the CDR3. Looked up from germline, CDR1 is MNHNS and CDR2 is SASEGT. The germline V and J ends were trimmed by 4 bases and 0 bases, with 15 bases remaining between them. In DNA, the CDR3 is TGTGCCAGCAGTGCCGCTAACATCCGAGCTAACTATGGCTACACCTTC. This codes for CASSAANIRANYGYTF.

In this sample, this clone turned up a few times. CDR3 DNA: TGTGCCAGCAGCCGAACGCAGGGGAATCAGCCCCAGCATTTT. Translated: CASSRTQGNQPQHF. V gene TRBV7-9 combines with J gene TRBJ1-5, with a tentative D call TRBD1 (6 bases). V was pared by 5 bases and J by 4 bases, with 12 bases between. CDR1 SEHNR and CDR2 FQNEAQ come from the germline V gene (reference sequence). The CDR3 has 14 residues.

The chain has TRBV7-2 and TRBJ2-7; TRBD2 matches 10 bases. Per germline, CDR1 SGHTA and CDR2 FQGNSA. V was clipped by 5 bases and J by 7 bases; unmatched bases: 8. The CDR3 has 14 residues. DNA of the CDR3: TGTGCCAGCAGCCAAATAGCGGGGGGTGGTGAGCAGTACTTC. Amino acids: CASSQIAGGGEQYF. Full variable domain (rest looked up from reference TRBV7-2 and TRBJ2-7): GAGVSQSPSNKVTEKGKDVELRCDPISGHTALYWYRQSLGQGLEFLIYFQGNSAPDKSGLPSDRFSAERTGGSVSTLTIQRTQQEDSAVYLCASSQIAGGGEQYFGPGTRLTVT.

V and J are TRBV4-1 and TRBJ1-5; D might be TRBD1 (5 bases). Per the germline V gene, CDR1 is MGHRA and CDR2 is YSYEKL. The V gene lost 4 bases and the J gene lost 1 base, with 11 bases spanning the gap. This CDR3 spans 15 amino acids. Written as DNA, the CDR3 is TGCGCCAGCAGCCCCAGTTGGGGGAGCAATCAGCCCCAGCATTTT. Translated, it gives CASSPSWGSNQPQHF.

This chain joins TRBV5-6 and TRBJ2-2; D not resolved. The CDR3 length is 12 residues. Trimming cost V 3 bases and J 2 bases, with 2 bases left between them. Looked up from germline, CDR1 is SGHDT and CDR2 is YYEEEE. The CDR3 spells CASSYNTGELFF. The CDR3 coding sequence is TGTGCCAGCAGCTATAACACCGGGGAGCTGTTTTTT. Supplemented by reference TRBV5-6 and TRBJ2-2, the full variable domain reads DAGVTQSPTHLIKTRGQQVTLRCSPKSGHDTVSWYQQALGQGPQFIFQYYEEEERQRGNFPDRFSGHQFPNYSSELNVNALLLGDSALYLCASSYNTGELFFGEGSRLTVL.

J is TRBJ2-5 and V is TRBV10-2, with 9 bases that match TRBD2. The CDR3 runs 17 residues. J was trimmed by 2 bases and V by 6 bases; bases with no gene match: 13. Germline assignment: CDR1 WSHSY and CDR2 SAAADI. CDR3: CASSKFSGSGGQETQYF. DNA of the CDR3: TGCGCCAGCAGCAAATTTAGCGGGAGCGGCGGACAAGAGACCCAGTACTTC.

The gene calls are TRBV4-1 and TRBJ2-7, with no clear D. The ends were cut back, 1 base at V and 2 bases at J, with 12 bases in the middle. Looked up from germline, CDR1 is MGHRA and CDR2 is YSYEKL. The CDR3 length is 15 residues. The CDR3 reads CASSQVPVSTYEQYF. CDR3 DNA sequence: TGCGCCAGCAGCCAAGTCCCCGTCAGCACCTACGAGCAGTACTTC.

The V and J genes are TRBV25-1 and TRBJ1-1, with 7 positions matching TRBD1. The CDR3 is 15 amino acids. Germline V gene sequence: CDR1 MGHDK, CDR2 SYGVNS. The junction had 13 bases not matched to a gene; V was cut back by 5 bases and J by 7 bases. This chain's CDR3 is CASSPSQGDRGEAFF. DNA for the CDR3: TGTGCCAGCAGTCCCTCCCAGGGGGACCGTGGTGAAGCTTTCTTT.

J is TRBJ1-2 and V is TRBV6-5, with D possibly TRBD1 on 5 matching bases. Trimming took off 6 bases at V and 4 bases at J, with 15 bases between the two ends. The CDR3 extends over 14 amino acids. CDR1 and CDR2 (germline): MNHEY, SVGAGI. This chain's CDR3 is CASRPDIDSYGYTF. The CDR3 DNA sequence: TGTGCCAGCAGACCAGACATTGACAGCTATGGCTACACCTTC.

The chain employs TRBV5-5 and TRBJ2-7; 7 bases agree with TRBD1. With 5 bases clipped from V and 4 bases from J, the junction kept 9 bases outside the gene matches. Germline lookup yields CDR1 SGHKS and CDR2 YYEKEE (reference sequence). The CDR3 is made up of 14 amino acids. The CDR3 bases are TGTGCCAGCAGAGACCACAACAGGGGATACGAGCAGTACTTC. Protein: CASRDHNRGYEQYF.

This rearrangement joins TRBV4-2 to TRBJ2-7, with 9 bases that match TRBD2. CDR3 length: 16 amino acids. V was clipped by 1 base and J by 7 bases; unmatched bases: 11. The germline gives CDR1 LGHNA, CDR2 YNFKEQ. The CDR3 region has the DNA TGTGCCAGCAGCCAAGGAAGACATAGCGGGAGACGTGAGCAGTACTTC. This translates into CASSQGRHSGRREQYF.

The J gene is TRBJ1-1, the V gene TRBV11-2; 10 nucleotides agree with TRBD1. The V gene's germline CDR1 is SGHAT and CDR2 FQNNGV. This CDR3 region has 17 residues. V trimming: 1 base; J trimming: 6 bases; junction bases outside the gene matches: 11. The CDR3: CASSLGSWGQGSAEAFF. CDR3 bases: TGTGCCAGCAGCTTAGGTTCATGGGGACAGGGGTCGGCTGAAGCTTTCTTT.

The genes are TRBV19 and TRBJ1-3; D perhaps matches TRBD1 (5 bases). Germline CDR1 is LNHDA and CDR2 is SQIVND (reference sequence). Trimming stripped 3 bases from V and 3 bases from J, with 15 bases between. This CDR3 has 16 residues. The CDR3 sequence: CASSIMGEGLGNTIYF. In nucleotides, the CDR3 is TGTGCCAGTAGTATTATGGGGGAAGGCCTTGGAAACACCATATATTTT.

V gene TRBV3-1 (or the pseudogene TRBV3-2) combines with J gene TRBJ2-2; no clear D. The CDR3 is made up of 16 amino acids. V was pared by 0 bases and J by 0 bases, with 8 bases between. The germline gives CDR1 LGHDT, CDR2 YNNKEL (reference sequence). The CDR3 sequence: CASSQELLANTGELFF. The CDR3 DNA follows: TGTGCCAGCAGCCAAGAGCTCCTAGCGAACACCGGGGAGCTGTTTTTT.

This chain connects TRBV9 to TRBJ2-1, with 7 bases fitting TRBD2. J was trimmed by 6 bases and V by 4 bases; bases with no gene match: 10. The germline gives CDR1 SGDLS, CDR2 YYNGEE. The CDR3 sequence is 15 residues long. This chain's CDR3 is CASSRSGSGGNEQFF. As DNA, the CDR3 is TGTGCCAGCAGCCGTAGCGGGTCAGGAGGCAATGAGCAGTTCTTC.

The chain recombines TRBV6-6 with TRBJ1-2; D might be TRBD1 (5 bases). The CDR3 consists of 14 residues. Trimming shortened V by 0 bases and J by 2 bases, and 7 bases separated the two germline ends. Germline values: CDR1 MNHNY, CDR2 SVGAGI (reference sequence). Here the CDR3 reads CASSYSKGNYGYTF. DNA for the CDR3: TGTGCCAGCAGTTACTCGAAGGGGAACTATGGCTACACCTTC.

This clone has more than one count but fewer than ten. The chain links TRBV5-1 to TRBJ1-2; TRBD1 matches at 9 bases. Trimming at V came to 2 bases and at J to 8 bases, leaving 1 base not matched to a gene. The CDR3 is 12 amino acids. CDR1 is SGHRS and CDR2 is YFSETQ in the germline V gene. The DNA for the CDR3 is TGCGCCAGCAGCTTAGGGACAGGGGGCTACACCTTC. Amino acid sequence: CASSLGTGGYTF.

This sequence joins TRBV18 and TRBJ2-3; maybe TRBD2 (5 bases). The CDR3 contains 21 residues. The V and J ends lost 0 bases and 1 base respectively, with 26 bases between them. Germline assignment: CDR1 KGHSH and CDR2 LQKENI. The CDR3 loop is CASSPPVGTDFGRAGTDTQYF. The CDR3 DNA reads as TGTGCCAGCTCACCACCAGTGGGCACGGACTTCGGCCGGGCCGGCACAGATACGCAGTATTTT.

CDR3 sequence: CASSLDLNTGELFF. The CDR3 bases are TGCGCCAGCAGCTTGGACTTAAACACCGGGGAGCTGTTTTTT. The V call is TRBV5-1, the J call TRBJ2-2, with unresolved D. V was pared by 0 bases and J by 2 bases, with 5 bases between. CDR1 and CDR2 from the germline V gene are SGHRS and YFSETQ. The CDR3 is 14 residues long.

The rearrangement links TRBV5-1 to TRBJ2-5; D call uncertain. The CDR3 consists of 14 residues. V lost 5 bases and J lost 1, with 12 bases in between. Germline values: CDR1 SGHRS, CDR2 YFSETQ. CDR3 sequence reads: CASRPTWAQETQYF. Written as DNA, the CDR3 is TGCGCCAGCAGACCCACGTGGGCCCAAGAGACCCAGTACTTC.